These 17 T cell receptor beta chains were all obtained from the same sample, sequenced in a study of blood T cell repertoires in COVID-19. Repertoires were generated with immunoSEQ multiplex PCR, while TCRdb's copy carries only in-frame clones and drops some. The sample has over 250,000 clones, over 75% seen once. Sample: PBMCs or T cells enriched from blood (not recorded which). The receptor source for this set is a woman aged 25 to 39 who had recovered from COVID-19.

This clone was counted a few times. The rearrangement joins TRBV5-1 to TRBJ1-1; TRBD1 aligns across 10 bases. The V gene's germline CDR1 is SGHRS and CDR2 YFSETQ. V was pared by 4 bases and J by 4 bases, with 19 bases of the junction left unmatched. CDR3 length: 19 residues. CDR3 in DNA: TGCGCCAGCAGCCGCCTTACCGGGACAGGGGTGGAGGGGGCCACTGAAGCTTTCTTT. This encodes CASSRLTGTGVEGATEAFF.

V is TRBV9 and J is TRBJ2-3; a weak D match, TRBD2 (7 bases). Germline assignment: CDR1 SGDLS and CDR2 YYNGEE. Trimming cost V 7 bases and J 3 bases, with 18 bases left between them. The CDR3 loop spans 15 amino acids. CDR3 loop: CASEGGDSGTDTQYF. The CDR3 DNA is TGTGCCAGCGAGGGGGGGGATTCTGGGACAGATACGCAGTATTTT.

The chain employs TRBV10-3 and TRBJ1-6; D possibly corresponds to TRBD1 (6 bases). V was trimmed by 4 bases and J by 10 bases, leaving 17 bases between them. CDR1 and CDR2 (germline): ENHRY, SYGVKD. CDR3 length equals 15 residues. CDR3 sequence: CAISAEGVVGSPLHF. In nucleotides, the CDR3 is TGTGCCATCAGTGCCGAGGGGGTGGTAGGGTCACCCCTCCACTTT.

V and J are TRBV7-9 and TRBJ2-5, with 9 bases aligning to TRBD1. The CDR3 totals 16 residues. V dropped 3 bases and J dropped 2; count of bases not matched to a gene: 7. Germline V gene sequence: CDR1 SEHNR, CDR2 FQNEAQ (reference sequence). The CDR3 loop reads CASSFTEGQGQETQYF. Here the CDR3 DNA reads TGTGCCAGCAGCTTTACGGAGGGACAGGGTCAAGAGACCCAGTACTTC.

J is TRBJ2-5 and V is TRBV11-1, with TRBD1 identical over 9 bases. CDR3 size: 16 residues. After removal of 6 bases from V and 2 bases from J, the junction contained 10 bases not matched to a gene. Germline V CDR1 and CDR2: SGHAT, FQDESV (reference sequence). Here the CDR3 DNA reads TGTGCCAGCAGTCAACACCCGGGACAGGGTCAAGAGACCCAGTACTTC. Its protein product is CASSQHPGQGQETQYF.

V gene TRBV28 combines with J gene TRBJ2-7; D possibly corresponds to TRBD1 (5 bases). The V and J ends lost 8 bases and 2 bases respectively, with 7 bases between them. In germline, CDR1 is MDHEN, CDR2 SYDVKM. CDR3 length: 11 residues. CDR3 sequence: CASWGPYEQYF. The CDR3 coding sequence is TGTGCCAGCTGGGGCCCCTACGAGCAGTACTTC.

J is TRBJ2-2 and V is TRBV11-2; no reliable D call. The CDR3 spans 14 residues. V dropped 4 bases and J dropped 2 bases, with 8 bases sitting between them. In germline, CDR1 is SGHAT, CDR2 FQNNGV. The DNA of the CDR3 is TGTGCCAGCAGCTCAGAATATAACACCGGGGAGCTGTTTTTT. It is translated as CASSSEYNTGELFF.

The table lists this clone with a few counts. The chain carries TRBV27 and TRBJ2-1; perhaps TRBD1 as D (6 bases). Germline CDR1 reads MNHEY; CDR2 reads SMNVEV (reference sequence). V was trimmed by 7 bases and J by 1 base, leaving 17 bases between them. The CDR3 contains 16 residues. The CDR3 loop is CASTISSQGSYNEQFF. Here the CDR3 DNA reads TGTGCCAGCACCATTTCTAGTCAGGGGTCCTACAATGAGCAGTTCTTC.

This rearrangement joins TRBV4-3 to TRBJ2-2, with TRBD1 matching over 8 bases. Per germline, CDR1 LGHNA and CDR2 YSLEER. With V trimmed by 8 bases and J by 4 bases, 6 bases remained unmatched. The CDR3 has 14 amino acids. CDR3 region: CASRRDRLTGELFF. Here the CDR3 DNA reads TGCGCCAGCCGCAGGGACAGGCTCACCGGGGAGCTGTTTTTT.

This chain links TRBV2 with TRBJ2-1; 8 bases map to TRBD2. V was clipped by 4 bases and J by 3 bases; unmatched bases: 5. CDR3 size: 15 residues. The germline V gene encodes CDR1 SNHLY and CDR2 FYNNEI. Here the CDR3 DNA reads TGTGCCAGCAGTGGGGGTAGCGGGAACTACAATGAGCAGTTCTTC. Translated, it gives CASSGGSGNYNEQFF.

The genes are TRBV19 and TRBJ1-2; D not certain. The germline CDR1 and CDR2 sequences are LNHDA and SQIVND (reference sequence). The CDR3 is made up of 13 amino acids. With 3 bases removed from V and 5 bases from J, the gap between germline ends came to 10 bases. CDR3 residues: CASSILPLYGYTF. The CDR3 nucleotides read TGTGCCAGTAGTATTCTACCGCTTTATGGCTACACCTTC.

CDR3 bases: TGTGCCAGCAGTGAAGATTGGGCGTATGGCTACACCTTC. Protein sequence: CASSEDWAYGYTF. The chain couples TRBV6-1 to TRBJ1-2; no reliable D call. This CDR3 spans 13 amino acids. Germline loops: CDR1 MNHNS, CDR2 SASEGT. Deletions cut 1 base from V and 5 bases from J, with 8 bases between.

This rearrangement joins TRBV7-9 to TRBJ1-1; the D is unclear. The CDR3 has 12 residues. Per germline, CDR1 SEHNR and CDR2 FQNEAQ (reference sequence). V lost 2 bases and J 8 bases, leaving 9 bases between the germline ends. In nucleotides, the CDR3 is TGTGCCAGCAGCTTAATTTCATCCGAAGCTTTCTTT. Amino acid sequence: CASSLISSEAFF. The entire variable domain, with the rest obtained from reference TRBV7-9 and TRBJ1-1, is as follows: DTGVSQNPRHKITKRGQNVTFRCDPISEHNRLYWYRQTLGQGPEFLTYFQNEAQLEKSRLLSDRFSAERPKGSFSTLEIQRTEQGDSAMYLCASSLISSEAFFGQGTRLTVV.

The chain couples TRBV5-4 to TRBJ2-1; D gene unclear. CDR1 SGHNT and CDR2 YYREEE come from the germline V gene (reference sequence). The length of the CDR3 is 13 residues. Trimming stripped 0 bases from V and 10 bases from J, with 11 bases between. CDR3 protein: CASSLGSPEEQFF. The CDR3 bases are TGTGCCAGCAGCTTGGGTTCCCCGGAGGAGCAGTTCTTC.

The gene calls are TRBV27 and TRBJ2-3, with D tentatively TRBD2 (5 bases). CDR1 MNHEY and CDR2 SMNVEV come from the germline V gene (reference sequence). The V end lost 7 bases, the J end lost 2 bases, and 22 bases lay between the germline ends. CDR3 length equals 17 residues. The CDR3 DNA follows: TGTGCCAGCAAATGGGCGAGAGCGGATATACTCACAGATACGCAGTATTTT. Encoded protein: CASKWARADILTDTQYF.

V is TRBV28 and J is TRBJ2-2; 8 bases are a match to TRBD1. CDR1 is MDHEN, CDR2 SYDVKM, per germline. Trimming at V came to 6 bases and at J to 3 bases, leaving 6 bases not matched to a gene. The CDR3 length is 15 residues. CDR3: CASSWTGRYTGELFF. CDR3 sequence (DNA): TGTGCCAGCAGCTGGACAGGGAGGTACACCGGGGAGCTGTTTTTT.

This clone was seen a few times. This chain joins TRBV19 and TRBJ2-3; weak D call: TRBD2 (7 bases). The V and J ends lost 1 base and 6 bases respectively, with 20 bases between them. The CDR3 sequence is 17 residues long. CDR1 and CDR2 from the germline V gene are LNHDA and SQIVND (reference sequence). The CDR3 here is CASSIGAGSGGGDTQYF. DNA of the CDR3: TGTGCCAGTAGTATAGGAGCGGGGAGCGGAGGGGGGGATACGCAGTATTTT.